This T cell receptor (beta chain) was found in a study of blood T cell repertoires in COVID-19. At the level of the study: Researchers got acute and convalescent COVID-19 samples from the United States, Italy and Spain. Nucleic acid was either cDNA or gDNA, and it came from T cells, B-cell-depleted T cells, or PBMCs.

Original methodology: Nucleated cell counts were estimated from reference gene primer amplification. Assay used: immunoSEQ multiplex PCR; TCRdb lists only in-frame clones, some missing. That table furnishes V, J and clone size, whereas the DNA furnished D and trimming. This sample has 150,000 to 200,000 clones; around 80% occur once, and the top ten carry over 9.5%. Germline V gene lookup returns CDR1 MDHEN and CDR2 SYDVKM. V gave up 5 bases and J gave up 4 bases, with 12 bases separating them. This CDR3 region has 14 residues. The V and J genes are TRBV28 and TRBJ1-3; maybe TRBD1 (6 bases). Material for sequencing was PBMCs or T cells enriched from blood (not recorded which). The source of this sequence is a man in his forties or fifties who had recovered from COVID-19. The CDR3 DNA reads TGTGCCAGCAGTCCCACAGGGTTGGGAAACACCATATATTTT. This sequence encodes CASSPTGLGNTIYF.